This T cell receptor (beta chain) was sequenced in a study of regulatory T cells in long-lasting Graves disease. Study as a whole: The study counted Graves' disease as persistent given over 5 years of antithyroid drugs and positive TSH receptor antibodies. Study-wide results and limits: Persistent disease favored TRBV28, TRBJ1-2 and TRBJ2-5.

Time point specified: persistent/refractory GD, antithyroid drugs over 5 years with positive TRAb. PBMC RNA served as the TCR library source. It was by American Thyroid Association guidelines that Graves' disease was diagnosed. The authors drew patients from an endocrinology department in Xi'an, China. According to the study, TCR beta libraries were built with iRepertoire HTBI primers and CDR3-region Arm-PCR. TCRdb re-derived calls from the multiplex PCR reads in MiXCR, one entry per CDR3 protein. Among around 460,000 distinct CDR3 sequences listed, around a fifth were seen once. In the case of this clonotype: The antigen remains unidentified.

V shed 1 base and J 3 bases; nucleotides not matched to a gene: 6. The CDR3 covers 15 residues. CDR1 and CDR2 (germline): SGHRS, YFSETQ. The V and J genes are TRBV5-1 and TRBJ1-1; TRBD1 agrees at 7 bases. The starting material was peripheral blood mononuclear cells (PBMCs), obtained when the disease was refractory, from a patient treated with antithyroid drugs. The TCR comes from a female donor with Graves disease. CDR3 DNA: TGCGCCAGCAGCTTGTACACAGGGGCATACACTGAAGCTTTCTTT. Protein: CASSLYTGAYTEAFF. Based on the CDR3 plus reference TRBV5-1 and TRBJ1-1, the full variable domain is KAGVTQTPRYLIKTRGQQVTLSCSPISGHRSVSWYQQTPGQGLQFLFEYFSETQRNKGNFPGRFSGRQFSNSRSEMNVSTLELGDSALYLCASSLYTGAYTEAFFGQGTRLTVV.